This T cell receptor beta chain came from a study of blood T cell repertoires in COVID-19. The wider study: PBMCs, B-cell-depleted T cells, or T cells provided the cDNA or gDNA that made up the material.

Sequencing used immunoSEQ multiplex PCR; TCRdb keeps in-frame clones, though not all of them. The sample has about 100,000 clones; over 65% are singletons. The germline V and J ends were trimmed by 3 bases and 2 bases, with 14 bases remaining between them. The CDR3 runs 15 residues. This TCR was sampled from a human donor in a cohort sampled during active COVID-19. Material for sequencing was peripheral blood. The chain has TRBV23-1 and TRBJ2-7; D may be TRBD1 (6 bases). TRBV23-1 is classed as an ORF, of uncertain function. The CDR3 protein is CASSHDPRDTYEQYF. CDR3 in DNA: TGCGCCAGCAGTCACGACCCCAGGGACACCTACGAGCAGTACTTC.